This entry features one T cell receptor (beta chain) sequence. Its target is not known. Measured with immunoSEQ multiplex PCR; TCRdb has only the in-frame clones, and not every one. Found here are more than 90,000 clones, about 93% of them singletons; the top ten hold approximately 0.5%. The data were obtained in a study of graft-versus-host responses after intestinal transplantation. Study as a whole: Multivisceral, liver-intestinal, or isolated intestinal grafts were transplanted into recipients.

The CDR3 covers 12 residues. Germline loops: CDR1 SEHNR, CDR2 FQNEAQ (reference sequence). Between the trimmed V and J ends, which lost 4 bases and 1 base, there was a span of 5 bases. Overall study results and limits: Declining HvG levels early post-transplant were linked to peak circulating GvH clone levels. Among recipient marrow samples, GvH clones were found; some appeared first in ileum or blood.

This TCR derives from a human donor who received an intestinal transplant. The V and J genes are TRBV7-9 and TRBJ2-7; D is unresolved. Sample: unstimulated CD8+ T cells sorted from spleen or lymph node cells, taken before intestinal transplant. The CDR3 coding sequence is TGTGCCAGCAGCTCTAGGTCCTACGAGCAGTACTTC. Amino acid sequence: CASSSRSYEQYF.